A selection of T cell receptor beta chains follows, all from one sample in a study of OX40 agonist ivuxolimab in advanced cancers. The protocol was immunoSEQ multiplex PCR, while the TCRdb copy is restricted to in-frame clones and leaves out a portion. Of about 78,000 clones listed, approximately 81% were seen once; the top ten hold 2% to 2.5%. The material sequenced was CD4+ or CD8+ T cells sorted from blood, taken in a trial of the OX40 agonist ivuxolimab. The origin of the receptors is an adult with an advanced solid tumor such as melanoma, head and neck, liver or kidney cancer. The CDR3 runs from the conserved cysteine through the conserved F or W. D genes are given only for firm matches. Size tells how often a clone was seen (once, few, many) or the class of an expanded clone, and some rows leave it out.

- | TRBJ2-1 | - | TRBV30 | TGTGCCTGGAGTGTAACTCAGTACAATGAGCAGTTCTTC | CAWSVTQYNEQFF
TRBD1 | TRBJ2-2 | - | TRBV4-3 | TGCGCCAGCAGCCAACGTATTACAGGGGTAGTCAACACCGGGGAGCTGTTTTTT | CASSQRITGVVNTGELFF
- | TRBJ1-3 | - | TRBV28 | TGTGCCAGCAGTTTACAGGGAAAAGGCACCATATATTTT | CASSLQGKGTIYF
- | TRBJ1-1 | - | TRBV28 | TGTGCCAGCGACCGGGGGCTGAAGGGGGCTTTCTTT | CASDRGLKGAFF
- | TRBJ1-1 | - | TRBV28 | TGTGCCAGCAGTTTACCGAACACTGAAGCTTTCTTT | CASSLPNTEAFF
- | TRBJ2-1 | - | TRBV7-7 | TGTGCCAGCAGCTTAGAAGGCGGCTCCTACAATGAGCAGTTCTTC | CASSLEGGSYNEQFF
TRBD2 | TRBJ2-3 | - | TRBV19 | TGTGCCAGCAGGGGGCCGGGACTAGCGGGAGGGCCTATGGATACGCAGTATTTT | CASRGPGLAGGPMDTQYF
TRBD1 | TRBJ2-5 | - | TRBV6-6 | TGTGCCAGCAGTCGGCAGACAGGGAAATTGGCAGAGACCCAGTACTTC | CASSRQTGKLAETQYF
- | TRBJ2-1 | - | TRBV7-3 | TGTGCCAGCAGCTTAACGGAGGGCAGGGGCGATGAGCAGTTCTTC | CASSLTEGRGDEQFF
TRBD1 | TRBJ1-1 | - | TRBV29-1 | TGCAGCGTCGTCGGGGCAGGGGGGTTTGCTGAAGCTTTCTTT | CSVVGAGGFAEAFF
- | TRBJ2-7 | - | TRBV5-1 | TGCGCCAGCAGCTTGGCCGAGGGTAACGAGCAGTACTTC | CASSLAEGNEQYF
- | TRBJ2-3 | - | TRBV15 | TGTGCCACCAGCAGAGTGGACTTCGCAGATACGCAGTATTTT | CATSRVDFADTQYF
- | TRBJ2-3 | - | TRBV10-3 | TGTGCCTCACAGAGGACTACCGACACAGATACGCAGTATTTT | CASQRTTDTDTQYF
- | TRBJ2-1 | few | TRBV6-1 | TGTGCCAGCAGTGAACTCGGTGGGGAGCAGTTCTTC | CASSELGGEQFF
- | TRBJ1-4 | - | TRBV5-1 | TGCGCCAGCAGCCCTATAACAGGGCCGGTTGGGGAAAAACTGTTTTTT | CASSPITGPVGEKLFF
TRBD2 | TRBJ2-5 | - | TRBV7-9 | TGTGCCAGCCTGGCGGGAGATATCCAAGAGACCCAGTACTTC | CASLAGDIQETQYF
TRBD1 | TRBJ1-1 | - | TRBV6-1 | TGTGCCAGCAGTCGGACAGGGCGCACTGAAGCTTTCTTT | CASSRTGRTEAFF